A single sample is the source of the 11 T cell receptor beta chains below, sequenced in a study of T-cell memory formation after mild COVID-19 (dated by TCRdb to 2020 to 2022). Receptors were amplified or captured by 5' RACE. The instrument was an Illumina NovaSeq 6000. The public sequencing data were trimmed at Q25 with fastp and processed into clonotypes with MiXCR by TCRdb, which kept only in-frame beta chains. Rows merge per CDR3 protein into single entries with the most common DNA and genes. The sample table records hundreds of thousands of distinct CDR3 sequences; around 20% of these occur just once. Around an eighth of the sample is taken by the ten largest. The sample taken for sequencing was PBMCs or a T cell subset sorted from them (not recorded which). These receptors all come from an adult woman who had mild COVID-19 (a few samples of this study predate the infection). The sample titles of this study are shuffled in the database, so cell type and time point are left out; the donor was told from shared clones.

V usage is TRBV19 and J usage is TRBJ1-5; D gene unclear. V dropped 3 bases and J dropped 2 bases, with 11 bases sitting between them. Germline V CDR1 and CDR2: LNHDA, SQIVND (reference sequence). The CDR3 length is 15 residues. The CDR3: CASSITVYGNQPQHF. The CDR3 nucleotides read TGTGCCAGTAGTATTACGGTTTACGGCAATCAGCCCCAGCATTTT. The full variable domain, with the rest looked up from reference TRBV19 and TRBJ1-5, is DGGITQSPKYLFRKEGQNVTLSCEQNLNHDAMYWYRQDPGQGLRLIYYSQIVNDFQKGDIAEGYSVSREKKESFPLTVTSAQKNPTAFYLCASSITVYGNQPQHFGDGTRLSIL.

This clonotype was observed many times. At one boundary the junction diverges from the germline segment, which might be a read error. The chain uses TRBV12-3 or TRBV12-4 and TRBJ1-1; no clear D gene. The length of the CDR3 is 14 residues. CDR3: CASSLRTGNTEAFF. The CDR3 DNA reads as TGCGCCAGCAGCCTACGGACGGGGAACACTGAAGCTTTCTTT.

This chain uses TRBV18 with TRBJ1-2; TRBD1 aligns across 10 bases. V was pared by 3 bases and J by 4 bases, with 8 bases of the junction left unmatched. The CDR3 runs 16 residues. Germline CDR1 KGHSH, CDR2 LQKENI. CDR3 sequence reads: CASSPTGTGVVYGYTF. CDR3 nucleotides: TGTGCCAGCTCACCTACCGGGACAGGGGTGGTCTATGGCTACACCTTC.

This clonotype was counted between two and nine times. The chain joins TRBV7-9 to TRBJ2-2; possibly TRBD2 for D (5 bases). Germline-derived CDR1 and CDR2 are SEHNR and FQNEAQ (reference sequence). The length of the CDR3 is 16 residues. V dropped 5 bases and J dropped 0 bases, with 13 bases sitting between them. CDR3 residues: CASSRLAGSNTGELFF. CDR3 nucleotides: TGTGCCAGCAGCCGTCTTGCGGGCTCGAACACCGGGGAGCTGTTTTTT.

In this sample, this clonotype turned up a few times. J is TRBJ2-7 and V is TRBV28, with 10 bases that match TRBD1. This CDR3 has 16 residues. Germline V lookup: CDR1 MDHEN, CDR2 SYDVKM. The V segment lost 4 bases and the J segment 0 bases; nucleotides outside the gene matches: 6. CDR3 coding DNA: TGTGCCAGCAGTTCAGGACAGGGGGTTAGCTCCTACGAGCAGTACTTC. Translated, it gives CASSSGQGVSSYEQYF.

The V and J genes are TRBV5-1 and TRBJ2-3; 13 nucleotides match TRBD2. The V gene end was trimmed by 2 bases and the J gene end by 4 bases; junction bases not matched to a gene: 4. CDR1 is SGHRS, CDR2 YFSETQ, per germline. This CDR3 region has 16 residues. CDR3 nucleotides: TGCGCCAGCAGCTTCACTAGCGGGGGGGCCTCAGATACGCAGTATTTT. Protein: CASSFTSGGASDTQYF.

The rearrangement joins TRBV12-3 or TRBV12-4 to TRBJ2-3; 9 bases are shared with TRBD1. V was clipped by 5 bases and J by 0 bases; unmatched bases: 6. This CDR3 comprises 16 residues. This chain's CDR3 is CASSPQGQGSTDTQYF. The CDR3 bases are TGTGCCAGCAGTCCGCAGGGACAGGGAAGCACAGATACGCAGTATTTT.

This chain's CDR3 is CASSSGQGSGSGANVLTF. Here the CDR3 DNA reads TGTGCCAGCAGCTCAGGACAGGGGTCGGGCTCTGGGGCCAACGTCCTGACTTTC. The V call is TRBV7-6, the J call TRBJ2-6, with TRBD1 identical over 9 bases. J lost 0 bases, V lost 4 bases, and 7 bases had no gene match. CDR1 is SGHVS and CDR2 is FNYEAQ in the germline V gene. This CDR3 is built from 18 residues.

This clonotype was seen only a few times. V is TRBV15 and J is TRBJ1-1; D remains ambiguous. Trimming left V 0 bases short and J 3 bases short, with 17 bases between. Germline V CDR1 and CDR2: LNHNV, YYDKDF (reference sequence). The CDR3 runs 17 residues. The CDR3 loop reads CATSRDYRGLVDTEAFF. In DNA form, the CDR3 reads TGTGCCACCAGCAGAGATTACCGGGGTCTGGTTGACACTGAAGCTTTCTTT.

The CDR3 reads CASSKSLLRLGTSGWWSSYNEQFF. The CDR3 nucleotides are TGTGCCAGCAGCAAATCTCTACTCCGACTTGGGACTAGCGGGTGGTGGAGCTCCTACAATGAGCAGTTCTTC. The rearrangement joins TRBV21-1 to TRBJ2-1; the tabulated D call, TRBD2, remains unverified against the DNA. TRBV21-1 is designated a pseudogene. The CDR3 extends over 24 amino acids.

Here the CDR3 reads CASSPGRGLSGNTIYF. The CDR3 region has the DNA TGTGCCAGCAGCCCCGGCAGGGGTCTCTCTGGAAACACCATATATTTT. The chain has TRBV7-2 and TRBJ1-3; maybe TRBD1 (6 bases). Germline lookup yields CDR1 SGHTA and CDR2 FQGNSA. CDR3 length: 16 amino acids. The V gene lost 5 bases and the J gene lost 0 bases, with 14 bases spanning the gap.